A selection of T cell receptor beta chains follows, all from one sample in a study of blood T cell repertoires in COVID-19. The assay was immunoSEQ multiplex PCR, and TCRdb's table has in-frame clones only and misses some. The repertoire has around 270,000 clones, about 89% of them found once; the top ten carry about 4.6%. Specimen: peripheral blood. These receptors all stem from a man aged 35 to 55 with acute or convalescent COVID-19. Each CDR3 is given with its conserved first and last residue. A D gene is named only where the DNA matches it firmly. Size values are once, few and many counts, or a class for expanded clones, and some rows have none.

V: TRBV27; size: -; D: -; J: TRBJ1-6; CDR3: CASSLNRESPLHF; DNA: TGTGCCAGCAGTTTAAACCGGGAATCACCCCTCCACTTT
V: TRBV20-1; size: -; D: -; J: TRBJ1-2; CDR3: CSARSASSHTF; DNA: TGCAGTGCTAGAAGTGCCTCTAGCCACACCTTC
V: TRBV6-5; size: -; D: TRBD1; J: TRBJ1-5; CDR3: CASSSDRGSNQPQHF; DNA: TGTGCCAGCAGTAGCGACAGGGGGAGTAATCAGCCCCAGCATTTT
V: TRBV5-1; size: -; D: -; J: TRBJ1-4; CDR3: CASSLSGGATNEKLFF; DNA: TGCGCCAGCAGCTTGAGCGGAGGAGCAACTAATGAAAAACTGTTTTTT
V: TRBV6-5; size: -; D: TRBD1; J: TRBJ2-1; CDR3: CASSKQGYNEQFF; DNA: TGTGCCAGCAGTAAACAGGGGTACAATGAGCAGTTCTTC
V: TRBV19; size: -; D: -; J: TRBJ1-3; CDR3: CASSPPSYTIYF; DNA: TGTGCCAGTAGCCCTCCTAGCTACACCATATATTTT
V: TRBV4-2; size: few; D: -; J: TRBJ1-3; CDR3: CASSQVLASGSGNTIYF; DNA: TGTGCCAGCAGCCAAGTCCTCGCCTCCGGGTCTGGAAACACCATATATTTT
V: TRBV5-8; size: -; D: -; J: TRBJ2-1; CDR3: CASSLGGRPSSYNEQFF; DNA: TGTGCCAGCAGCTTGGGGGGCAGGCCTAGCTCCTACAATGAGCAGTTCTTC
V: TRBV24-1; size: -; D: -; J: TRBJ1-3; CDR3: CASQGRTGNTIYF; DNA: TGTGCCTCCCAGGGGCGAACTGGAAACACCATATATTTT
V: TRBV7-9; size: once; D: -; J: TRBJ1-1; CDR3: CASSLLSEAFF; DNA: TGTGCCAGCAGCTTACTTTCTGAAGCTTTCTTT
V: TRBV6-2/TRBV6-3; size: few; D: -; J: TRBJ1-1; CDR3: CASSRQGNTEAFF; DNA: TGTGCCAGCAGTCGGCAGGGGAACACTGAAGCTTTCTTT
V: TRBV25-1; size: -; D: TRBD1; J: TRBJ2-7; CDR3: CASSSTTGATYEQYF; DNA: TGTGCCAGCAGTTCCACGACAGGGGCTACCTACGAGCAGTACTTC
V: TRBV11-2; size: -; D: -; J: TRBJ1-3; CDR3: CASSAIHRVSGNTIYF; DNA: TGTGCCAGCAGCGCAATCCACAGGGTCTCTGGAAACACCATATATTTT
V: TRBV14; size: -; D: TRBD1; J: TRBJ2-1; CDR3: CASSQLGQGSNEQFF; DNA: TGTGCCAGCAGCCAGCTCGGACAGGGGAGCAATGAGCAGTTCTTC
V: TRBV4-1; size: -; D: TRBD2; J: TRBJ2-7; CDR3: CASSLQMGGLEYEQYF; DNA: TGCGCCAGCAGCCTCCAGATGGGAGGGCTAGAGTACGAGCAGTACTTC
V: TRBV10-2; size: -; D: TRBD2; J: TRBJ2-3; CDR3: CASSLAGGGDTQYF; DNA: TGCGCCAGCAGCCTAGCGGGGGGCGGGGATACGCAGTATTTT
V: TRBV5-4; size: -; D: -; J: TRBJ2-1; CDR3: CASRESSYNEQFF; DNA: TGTGCCAGCAGAGAGAGCTCCTACAATGAGCAGTTCTTC
V: TRBV18; size: -; D: TRBD1; J: TRBJ2-7; CDR3: CASSLDRGREQYF; DNA: TGTGCCAGCTCACTGGACAGGGGGCGCGAGCAGTACTTC
V: TRBV14; size: few; D: TRBD1; J: TRBJ2-2; CDR3: CASSRSEQGAGTGELFF; DNA: TGTGCCAGCAGCCGCTCGGAACAGGGGGCGGGCACCGGGGAGCTGTTTTTT
V: TRBV14; size: -; D: -; J: TRBJ2-1; CDR3: CASSQGLWGGRGNEQFF; DNA: TGTGCCAGCAGCCAAGGCTTGTGGGGAGGTAGAGGCAATGAGCAGTTCTTC
V: TRBV10-2; size: -; D: -; J: TRBJ1-1; CDR3: CASSDSIFGGTEAFF; DNA: TGCGCCAGCAGTGATTCGATCTTTGGAGGCACTGAAGCTTTCTTT
V: TRBV7-2; size: -; D: -; J: TRBJ1-1; CDR3: CASSFSTEAFF; DNA: TGTGCCAGCAGCTTTAGCACTGAAGCTTTCTTT
V: TRBV6-1; size: -; D: -; J: TRBJ1-6; CDR3: CASSEYMFSDYNSPLHF; DNA: TGTGCCAGCAGTGAATACATGTTTAGCGACTATAATTCACCCCTCCACTTT
V: TRBV10-2; size: once; D: TRBD1; J: TRBJ1-3; CDR3: CASTPRGLSGNTIYF; DNA: TGCGCCAGCACCCCCAGGGGGCTCTCTGGAAACACCATATATTTT
V: TRBV19; size: -; D: -; J: TRBJ1-2; CDR3: CASSIGTASIYGYTF; DNA: TGTGCCAGTAGTATAGGGACAGCCTCAATATATGGCTACACCTTC
V: TRBV4-1; size: -; D: TRBD1; J: TRBJ2-3; CDR3: CASSQEHRGQTDTQYF; DNA: TGCGCCAGCAGCCAAGAGCACAGGGGGCAGACAGATACGCAGTATTTT
V: TRBV5-5; size: -; D: TRBD1; J: TRBJ2-7; CDR3: CASSLLPGQGTNEQYF; DNA: TGTGCCAGCAGCTTACTACCGGGACAGGGAACAAACGAGCAGTACTTC
V: TRBV4-2; size: -; D: -; J: TRBJ2-7; CDR3: CASSPLGGSSYEQYF; DNA: TGTGCCAGCAGCCCACTAGGGGGAAGCTCCTACGAGCAGTACTTC
V: TRBV3-1/TRBV3-2; size: -; D: TRBD1; J: TRBJ1-1; CDR3: CASSRQGRTEAFF; DNA: TGTGCCAGCAGCCGACAGGGGCGGACTGAAGCTTTCTTT